This T cell receptor (beta chain) is drawn from a study of blood T cell repertoires in COVID-19. Overall study: Samples of COVID-19 (acute and convalescent) were obtained from the United States, Italy and Spain. PBMCs, B-cell-depleted T cells, or T cells were the source of the cDNA or gDNA that made up the material.

This CDR3 has 15 amino acids. Germline assignment: CDR1 SGHAT and CDR2 FQNNGV. Trimming took 4 bases from V and 3 from J; bases not matched to a gene: 3. Per the original data handling: Estimation of nucleated cell counts relied on the amplification of reference gene primers. The method was immunoSEQ multiplex PCR; TCRdb's version includes in-frame clones alone and lacks a portion of them. For V, J and clone size, that table is used; D and trimming come from the DNA. The sample lists roughly 220,000 clones; about nine tenths were seen once. The source is a man aged 30-40 years who had recovered from COVID-19. Sequencing was done on a sample of peripheral blood. The chain uses TRBV11-2 and TRBJ1-5; 10 nucleotides match TRBD1. CDR3 coding DNA: TGTGCCAGCAGCTCGGGACAGGGGATCAATCAGCCCCAGCATTTT. Translation: CASSSGQGINQPQHF.